This T cell receptor beta chain was sequenced in a study of OX40 agonist ivuxolimab in advanced cancers. Study-wide results and caveats: Undetermined was the antigen specificity of the expanded peripheral T cells. CD8+ T cells showed, on average, more clonal expansion than CD4+ cells. Clones of CD4+ and CD8+ blood T cells grew by week 6 at doses of 0.1 to 3.0 mg/kg.

Comment on this clone: As yet, its antigen is unknown.

TCRdb's table, derived via immunoSEQ multiplex PCR, lists solely in-frame clones and lacks some. The sample records more than 100,000 clones, 85% to 95% being singletons. The study sampled blood at baseline, cycle 4 day 1, and cycle 7 day 1. This specimen consisted of CD4+ or CD8+ T cells sorted from blood, obtained in a trial of the OX40 agonist ivuxolimab. The receptor comes from an adult with an advanced solid tumor such as melanoma, head and neck, liver or kidney cancer.

The chain's CDR3 is CASSSRSVQETQYF. The CDR3 nucleotides read TGTGCCAGCAGCTCCCGATCAGTCCAAGAGACCCAGTACTTC. The chain joins TRBV7-2 to TRBJ2-5; D is undetermined. This CDR3 contains 14 residues. Germline CDR1 is SGHTA and CDR2 is FQGNSA. V dropped 4 bases and J dropped 1 base, with 10 bases sitting between them.